This TCR beta chain was captured in a study of CD8+ T cells in alopecia areata. Study outcomes and limitations: Administration of tofacitinib significantly diminished scalp clonality and expanded CD8+ clones within the top 100. Tofacitinib did not eliminate many expanded lesional clones from scalp or blood. Lesional scalp, especially alopecia totalis/universalis, showed higher clonality than normal scalp.

In each case, RNA was isolated and then reverse transcribed into cDNA as the sequencing template. Repertoires were generated with immunoSEQ multiplex PCR, while TCRdb's copy carries only in-frame clones and drops some. The table lists approximately 110,000 clones, roughly three fifths of them singletons. In the case of this clone: Its antigen is not known.

Treatment: oral pan-JAK inhibitor, 5-10 mg twice daily. Collected material from alopecia areata patients comprised lesional scalp punch biopsies and peripheral blood. V lost 0 bases and J 1 base, leaving 7 bases between the germline ends. Germline V CDR1 and CDR2: SGHNT, YYREEE (reference sequence). This CDR3 is built from 14 residues. The chain recombines TRBV5-4 with TRBJ1-1, with D possibly TRBD1 on 6 matching bases. The sequenced sample was CD4+ T cells sorted from blood, obtained at week 24, from a patient treated with tofacitinib. This sequence originates from a human donor with alopecia areata. The CDR3 DNA reads as TGTGCCAGCAGCTTGGGACAGGCGAACACTGAAGCTTTCTTT. This gives the protein CASSLGQANTEAFF.